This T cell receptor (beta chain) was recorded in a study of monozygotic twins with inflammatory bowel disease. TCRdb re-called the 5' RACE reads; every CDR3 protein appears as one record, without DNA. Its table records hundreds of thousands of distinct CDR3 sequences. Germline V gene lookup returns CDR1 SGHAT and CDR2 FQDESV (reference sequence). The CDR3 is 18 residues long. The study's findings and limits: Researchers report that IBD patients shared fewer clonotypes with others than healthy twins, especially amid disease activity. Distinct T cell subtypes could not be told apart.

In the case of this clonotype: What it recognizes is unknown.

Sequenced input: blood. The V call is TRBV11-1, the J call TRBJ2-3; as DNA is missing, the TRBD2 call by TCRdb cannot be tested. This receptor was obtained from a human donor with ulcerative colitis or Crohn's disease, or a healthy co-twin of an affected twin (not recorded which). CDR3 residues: CASSLVLGLAGGSDTLYF.